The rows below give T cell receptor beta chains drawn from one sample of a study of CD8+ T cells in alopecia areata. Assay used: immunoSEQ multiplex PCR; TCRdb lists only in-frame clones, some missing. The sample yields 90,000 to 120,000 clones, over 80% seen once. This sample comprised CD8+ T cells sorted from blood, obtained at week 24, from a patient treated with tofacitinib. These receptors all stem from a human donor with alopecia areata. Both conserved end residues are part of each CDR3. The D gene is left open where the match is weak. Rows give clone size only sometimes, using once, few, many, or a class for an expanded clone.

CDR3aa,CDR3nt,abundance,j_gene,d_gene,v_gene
CASSDKGAGYTF,TGTGCCAGCAGTGACAAGGGGGCTGGCTACACCTTC,.,TRBJ1-2,TRBD1,TRBV6-1
CSVLTYSSYNEQFF,TGCAGCGTTCTCACTTATAGCTCCTACAATGAGCAGTTCTTC,.,TRBJ2-1,.,TRBV29-1
CASSRQGAFRILRDEQYF,TGTGCCAGCAGCCGACAGGGGGCCTTTCGTATCCTAAGGGACGAGCAGTACTTC,.,TRBJ2-7,TRBD1,TRBV7-2
CASSESSSLDEQFF,TGCGCCAGCAGTGAGTCGTCCTCCCTCGATGAGCAGTTCTTC,.,TRBJ2-1,.,TRBV10-2
CASSYGGRGETQYF,TGTGCCAGCAGTTACGGGGGGCGCGGAGAGACCCAGTACTTC,.,TRBJ2-5,.,TRBV6-5
CSVETGGADNEQFF,TGCAGCGTTGAAACAGGGGGCGCGGACAATGAGCAGTTCTTC,.,TRBJ2-1,TRBD1,TRBV29-1
CASSETGWQGETQYF,TGTGCCAGCAGTGAAACAGGGTGGCAGGGGGAGACCCAGTACTTC,.,TRBJ2-5,.,TRBV2
CASSVARQGSSDGYTF,TGTGCCAGCAGCGTAGCGCGGCAGGGAAGTTCGGATGGCTACACCTTC,.,TRBJ1-2,.,TRBV9
CASSQDRTGQYGYTF,TGCGCCAGCAGCCAAGATAGGACAGGGCAATATGGCTACACCTTC,few,TRBJ1-2,TRBD1,TRBV7-1
CASSAQAGAASNTQYF,TGTGCCAGCAGCGCCCAAGCGGGGGCCGCATCCAATACGCAGTATTTT,few,TRBJ2-3,TRBD2,TRBV7-9
CASSIRGPDKYGYTF,TGTGCCAGTAGTATAAGGGGCCCGGACAAATATGGCTACACCTTC,.,TRBJ1-2,.,TRBV19
CASSGGPTDPEAFF,TGCGCCAGCAGCGGCGGGCCTACTGACCCTGAAGCTTTCTTT,once,TRBJ1-1,.,TRBV5-1
CSVLSNREENTEAFF,TGCAGCGTCTTATCGAACAGGGAAGAGAACACTGAAGCTTTCTTT,.,TRBJ1-1,.,TRBV29-1
CASSEPRGQGYEQYF,TGTGCCAGCAGTGAACCCCGGGGGCAAGGGTACGAGCAGTACTTC,.,TRBJ2-7,.,TRBV6-1
CASNPTGMGTGELFF,TGTGCCAGCAATCCCACGGGGATGGGAACCGGGGAGCTGTTTTTT,.,TRBJ2-2,.,TRBV6-5
CASSGSSGTRETQYF,TGTGCCAGCAGCGGTAGTAGCGGGACTAGGGAGACCCAGTACTTC,.,TRBJ2-5,TRBD2,TRBV7-2
CASSLVRGYRTDTQYF,TGTGCCAGCAGCTTAGTAAGAGGGTATAGGACAGATACGCAGTATTTT,.,TRBJ2-3,.,TRBV7-6
CASSLTSGGPLEQFF,TGTGCCAGTAGCCTAACTAGCGGGGGGCCCCTTGAGCAGTTCTTC,.,TRBJ2-1,TRBD2,TRBV19
CSVGQGIPYEQYF,TGCAGCGTTGGACAGGGGATACCCTACGAGCAGTACTTC,.,TRBJ2-7,TRBD1,TRBV29-1
CASSLRTPGQGWDEQFF,TGTGCCAGCAGTTTAAGGACCCCGGGACAGGGGTGGGATGAGCAGTTCTTC,.,TRBJ2-1,TRBD1,TRBV27
CATFGTGFNSPLHF,TGCGCCACCTTTGGGACAGGGTTTAATTCACCCCTCCACTTT,.,TRBJ1-6,TRBD1,TRBV6-1
CATSRITGEAAYNEQFF,TGTGCCACCAGCAGGATTACAGGGGAGGCCGCCTACAATGAGCAGTTCTTC,.,TRBJ2-1,.,TRBV15
CASSPRPGTGIHGYTF,TGTGCCAGCAGCCCCCGTCCCGGGACAGGGATACATGGCTACACCTTC,.,TRBJ1-2,TRBD1,TRBV7-2
CASSDGTVNTEAFF,TGCGCCAGCAGCGACGGGACAGTGAACACTGAAGCTTTCTTT,.,TRBJ1-1,TRBD1,TRBV4-1
CASSLETGENYGYTF,TGTGCCAGCAGCTTAGAAACAGGGGAGAACTATGGCTACACCTTC,.,TRBJ1-2,TRBD1,TRBV7-9
CASSQQKWNTGELFF,TGCGCCAGCAGCCAACAGAAATGGAACACCGGGGAGCTGTTTTTT,.,TRBJ2-2,.,TRBV4-3
CASRTSGGRNTGELFF,TGTGCCAGCAGGACTAGCGGGGGAAGGAACACCGGGGAGCTGTTTTTT,.,TRBJ2-2,TRBD2,TRBV7-2
CASSSERSSSTDTQYF,TGTGCCAGCAGTTCCGAGAGGAGTTCTAGCACAGATACGCAGTATTTT,.,TRBJ2-3,.,TRBV6-6
CASSLDEGWDGYTF,TGTGCCAGCAGCTTAGATGAGGGGTGGGATGGCTACACCTTC,.,TRBJ1-2,.,TRBV7-2
CATGTGTFTDTQYF,TGTGCCACGGGAACAGGGACCTTCACAGATACGCAGTATTTT,.,TRBJ2-3,.,TRBV6-5
CASSQGSGRVGNEQFF,TGTGCCAGCAGCCAAGGGTCAGGGAGGGTCGGCAATGAGCAGTTCTTC,few,TRBJ2-1,TRBD2,TRBV14
CASSQEVGGVPYEQYF,TGTGCCAGCAGCCAAGAAGTCGGGGGGGTTCCCTACGAGCAGTACTTC,once,TRBJ2-7,TRBD2,TRBV4-2
CASSQDRVRETQYF,TGCGCCAGCAGCCAAGATCGAGTTAGGGAGACCCAGTACTTC,.,TRBJ2-5,.,TRBV4-3
CASSVDAGGTYNEQFF,TGTGCCAGCAGCGTAGACGCGGGGGGGACCTACAATGAGCAGTTCTTC,.,TRBJ2-1,TRBD2,TRBV9
CASSTEDSTHQPQHF,TGTGCCAGCAGCACTGAGGACAGTACTCATCAGCCCCAGCATTTT,.,TRBJ1-5,.,TRBV21-1
CASSPSKGVSYEQYF,TGTGCCAGCAGTCCTTCGAAGGGGGTTTCCTACGAGCAGTACTTC,once,TRBJ2-7,.,TRBV2
CASKTPDRVFETQYF,TGTGCCAGCAAAACACCAGACAGGGTGTTTGAGACCCAGTACTTC,.,TRBJ2-5,TRBD1,TRBV2
CASSLTQGAGYGYTF,TGTGCCAGCAGCTTGACTCAGGGGGCCGGGTATGGCTACACCTTC,.,TRBJ1-2,TRBD1,TRBV5-4
CASSPTSGQGASGYTF,TGTGCCAGCAGCCCCACCTCGGGACAGGGGGCTAGTGGCTACACCTTC,.,TRBJ1-2,TRBD1,TRBV7-2
CASSSGGGSNQPQHF,TGTGCCAGCAGCTCAGGGGGTGGAAGCAATCAGCCCCAGCATTTT,.,TRBJ1-5,TRBD1,TRBV7-9
CARAGPYTGELFF,TGTGCCCGGGCCGGGCCTTACACCGGGGAGCTGTTTTTT,few,TRBJ2-2,.,TRBV30
CASSARQGTGELFF,TGTGCCAGCAGCGCCAGACAGGGTACCGGGGAGCTGTTTTTT,.,TRBJ2-2,TRBD1,TRBV7-9
CASSRWDRTTNEKLFF,TGCGCCAGCAGCCGCTGGGACAGGACAACTAATGAAAAACTGTTTTTT,.,TRBJ1-4,TRBD1,TRBV4-1
CASREDTEAFF,TGCGCCAGCCGGGAGGATACTGAAGCTTTCTTT,.,TRBJ1-1,.,TRBV4-1
CAWSEGRGDSPLHF,TGTGCCTGGTCGGAGGGACGGGGGGATTCACCCCTCCACTTT,once,TRBJ1-6,.,TRBV30
CASSPGYGYTF,TGTGCCAGCAGCCCGGGTTATGGCTACACCTTC,once,TRBJ1-2,.,TRBV7-9
CASSSGQVEVFSSYNEQFF,TGCGCCAGCAGCTCGGGACAGGTCGAGGTATTCAGCTCCTACAATGAGCAGTTCTTC,.,TRBJ2-1,TRBD1,TRBV5-1
CASSLEPGRETQYF,TGTGCCAGCAGCTTAGAACCGGGGAGGGAGACCCAGTACTTC,.,TRBJ2-5,.,TRBV7-6
CASSLEQAYEQYF,TGCGCCAGCAGCTTGGAACAGGCCTACGAGCAGTACTTC,.,TRBJ2-7,.,TRBV5-1
CASSLAAGRNQPQHF,TGTGCCAGCAGCTTGGCCGCAGGGAGGAATCAGCCCCAGCATTTT,.,TRBJ1-5,.,TRBV5-6
CAWSLNTEAFF,TGTGCCTGGAGCCTGAACACTGAAGCTTTCTTT,.,TRBJ1-1,.,TRBV30
CASSLQRDGADTQYF,TGCGCCAGCAGCCTTCAGCGGGATGGGGCAGATACGCAGTATTTT,.,TRBJ2-3,TRBD2,TRBV5-1
CATSRDRESGANVLTF,TGTGCCACCAGCAGAGATAGGGAATCTGGGGCCAACGTCCTGACTTTC,few,TRBJ2-6,.,TRBV15